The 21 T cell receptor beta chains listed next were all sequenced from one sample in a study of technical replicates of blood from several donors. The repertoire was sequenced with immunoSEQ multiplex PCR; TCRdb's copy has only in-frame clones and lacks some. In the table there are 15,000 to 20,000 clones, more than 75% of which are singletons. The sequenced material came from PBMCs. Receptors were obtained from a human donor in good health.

CDR3 amino acids: CASMGRQGRETQYF. In DNA form, the CDR3 reads TGTGCCAGCATGGGACGACAGGGGAGAGAGACCCAGTACTTC. The V call is TRBV6-1, the J call TRBJ2-5, with 8 bases lining up with TRBD1. The length of the CDR3 is 14 residues. V lost 7 bases to trimming and J lost 4 bases; unmatched junction nucleotides: 8. CDR1 and CDR2 (germline): MNHNS, SASEGT.

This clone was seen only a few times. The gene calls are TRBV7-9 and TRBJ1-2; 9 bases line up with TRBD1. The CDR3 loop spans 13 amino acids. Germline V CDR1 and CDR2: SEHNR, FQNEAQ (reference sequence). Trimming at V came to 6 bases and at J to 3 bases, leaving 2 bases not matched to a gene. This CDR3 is CASSRTGDYGYTF. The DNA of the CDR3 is TGTGCCAGCAGTCGGACAGGGGACTATGGCTACACCTTC.

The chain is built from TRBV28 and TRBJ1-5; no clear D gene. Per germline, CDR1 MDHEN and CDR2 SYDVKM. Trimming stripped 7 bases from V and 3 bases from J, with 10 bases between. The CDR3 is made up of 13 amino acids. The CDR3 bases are TGTGCCAGCAAAGAGCGGATCAATCAGCCCCAGCATTTT. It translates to CASKERINQPQHF.

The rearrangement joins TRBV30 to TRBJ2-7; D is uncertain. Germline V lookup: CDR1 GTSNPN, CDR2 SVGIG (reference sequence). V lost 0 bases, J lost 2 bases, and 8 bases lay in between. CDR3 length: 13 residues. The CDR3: CAWSVDTPYEQYF. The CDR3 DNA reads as TGTGCCTGGAGTGTAGACACCCCCTACGAGCAGTACTTC. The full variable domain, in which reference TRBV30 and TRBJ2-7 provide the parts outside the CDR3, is SQTIHQWPATLVQPVGSPLSLECTVEGTSNPNLYWYRQAAGRGLQLLFYSVGIGQISSEVPQNLSASRPQDRQFILSSKKLLLSDSGFYLCAWSVDTPYEQYFGPGTRLTVT.

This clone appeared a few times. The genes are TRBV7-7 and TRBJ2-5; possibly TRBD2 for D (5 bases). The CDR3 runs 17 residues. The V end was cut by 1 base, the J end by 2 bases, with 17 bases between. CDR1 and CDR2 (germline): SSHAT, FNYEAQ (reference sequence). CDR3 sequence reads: CASSLGLAPVGQETQYF. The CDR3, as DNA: TGTGCCAGCAGCTTAGGGCTAGCCCCGGTAGGGCAAGAGACCCAGTACTTC.

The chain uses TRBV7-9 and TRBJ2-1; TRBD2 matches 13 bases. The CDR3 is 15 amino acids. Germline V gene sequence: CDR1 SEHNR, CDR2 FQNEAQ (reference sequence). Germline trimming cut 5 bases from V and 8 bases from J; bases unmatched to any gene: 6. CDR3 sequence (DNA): TGTGCCAGCAGCGCTACTAGCGGGAGGGTCGATGAGCAGTTCTTC. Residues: CASSATSGRVDEQFF.

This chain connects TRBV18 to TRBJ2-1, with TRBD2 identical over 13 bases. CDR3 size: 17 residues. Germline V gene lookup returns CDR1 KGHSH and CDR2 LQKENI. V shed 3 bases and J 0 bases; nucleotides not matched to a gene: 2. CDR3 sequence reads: CASSPRTSGSSYNEQFF. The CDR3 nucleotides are TGTGCCAGCTCACCGCGGACTAGCGGGAGCTCCTACAATGAGCAGTTCTTC.

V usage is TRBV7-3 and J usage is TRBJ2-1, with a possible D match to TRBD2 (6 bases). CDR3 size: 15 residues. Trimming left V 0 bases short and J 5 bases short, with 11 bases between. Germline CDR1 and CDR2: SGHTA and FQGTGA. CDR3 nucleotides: TGTGCCAGCAGCTTAACGGAGACTAGTCACAATGAGCAGTTCTTC. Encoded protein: CASSLTETSHNEQFF. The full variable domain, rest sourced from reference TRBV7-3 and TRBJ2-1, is GAGVSQTPSNKVTEKGKYVELRCDPISGHTALYWYRQSLGQGPEFLIYFQGTGAADDSGLPNDRFFAVRPEGSVSTLKIQRTERGDSAVYLCASSLTETSHNEQFFGPGTRLTVL.

The CDR3 region has the DNA TGTGCCAGCAGTTCATCCCCCTGGGTGAGGAGCAATGAGCAGTTCTTC. The encoded protein is CASSSSPWVRSNEQFF. The chain recombines TRBV28 with TRBJ2-1; no clear D. Germline V gives CDR1 MDHEN, CDR2 SYDVKM. Trimming cost V 4 bases and J 6 bases, with 19 bases left between them. The CDR3 is made up of 16 amino acids.

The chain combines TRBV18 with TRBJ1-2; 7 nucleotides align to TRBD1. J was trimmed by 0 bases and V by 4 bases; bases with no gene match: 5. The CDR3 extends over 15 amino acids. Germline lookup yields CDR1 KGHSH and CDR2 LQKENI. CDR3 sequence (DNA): TGTGCCAGCTCACTGGGACAGCCTCCTAACTATGGCTACACCTTC. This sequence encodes CASSLGQPPNYGYTF.

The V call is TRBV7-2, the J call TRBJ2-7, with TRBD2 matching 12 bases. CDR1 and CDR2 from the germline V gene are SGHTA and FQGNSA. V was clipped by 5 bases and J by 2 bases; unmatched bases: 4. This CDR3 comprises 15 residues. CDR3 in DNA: TGTGCCAGCAGCCCGACTAGCGGGAGTACCTACGAGCAGTACTTC. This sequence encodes CASSPTSGSTYEQYF.

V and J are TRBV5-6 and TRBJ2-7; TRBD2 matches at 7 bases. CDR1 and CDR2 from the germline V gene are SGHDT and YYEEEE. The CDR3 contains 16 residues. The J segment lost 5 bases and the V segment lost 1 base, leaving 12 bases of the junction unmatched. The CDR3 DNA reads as TGTGCCAGCAGCTTGTATGGGGTCGGCGGGAGCCACGAGCAGTACTTC. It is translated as CASSLYGVGGSHEQYF.

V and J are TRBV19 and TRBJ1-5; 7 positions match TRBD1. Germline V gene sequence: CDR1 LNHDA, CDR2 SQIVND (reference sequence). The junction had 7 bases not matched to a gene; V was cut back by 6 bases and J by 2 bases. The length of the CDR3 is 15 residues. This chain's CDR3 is CASSRRGDGNQPQHF. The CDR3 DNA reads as TGTGCCAGTAGCCGCAGGGGGGACGGCAATCAGCCCCAGCATTTT.

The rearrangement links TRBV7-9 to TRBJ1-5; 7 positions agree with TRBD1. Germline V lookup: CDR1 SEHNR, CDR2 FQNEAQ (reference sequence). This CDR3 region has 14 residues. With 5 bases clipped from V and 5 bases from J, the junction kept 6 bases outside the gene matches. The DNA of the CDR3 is TGTGCCAGCAGCCCGACAGGGTTGGATCAGCCCCAGCATTTT. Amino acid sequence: CASSPTGLDQPQHF.

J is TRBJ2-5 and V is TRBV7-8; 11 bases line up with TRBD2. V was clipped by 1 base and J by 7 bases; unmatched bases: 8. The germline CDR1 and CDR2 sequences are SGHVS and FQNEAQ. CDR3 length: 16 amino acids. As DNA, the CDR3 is TGTGCCAGCAGCTTAGGGCTAGCGGGAGGTACCGGGACCCAGTACTTC. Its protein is CASSLGLAGGTGTQYF.

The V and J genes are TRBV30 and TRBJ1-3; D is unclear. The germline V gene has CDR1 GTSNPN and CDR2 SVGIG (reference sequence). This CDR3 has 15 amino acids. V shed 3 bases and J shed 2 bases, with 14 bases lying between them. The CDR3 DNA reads TGTGCCTGGAGGATCGAACCGGGAGCTGGAAACACCATATATTTT. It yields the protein CAWRIEPGAGNTIYF.

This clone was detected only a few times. In nucleotides, the CDR3 is TGTGCCTGGGGGGGGACTGCCATGAACACTGAAGCTTTCTTT. It translates to CAWGGTAMNTEAFF. The gene calls are TRBV30 and TRBJ1-1; D is perhaps TRBD1 (5 bases). Trimming took 5 bases from V and 0 from J, leaving 13 bases between them. The germline CDR1 and CDR2 sequences are GTSNPN and SVGIG (reference sequence). The CDR3 runs to 14 residues.

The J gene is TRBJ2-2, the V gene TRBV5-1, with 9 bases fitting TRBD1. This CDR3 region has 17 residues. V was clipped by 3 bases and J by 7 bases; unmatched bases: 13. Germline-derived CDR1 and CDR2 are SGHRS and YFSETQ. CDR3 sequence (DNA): TGCGCCAGCAGCTACTTACCTCCGGGACAGGGTGACGGGGAGCTGTTTTTT. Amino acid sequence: CASSYLPPGQGDGELFF.

This CDR3 reads CASSLLPGNYGYTF. DNA of the CDR3: TGTGCCAGCAGCTTACTGCCAGGAAACTATGGCTACACCTTC. The V gene is TRBV7-3, the J gene TRBJ1-2; D gene unclear. V was trimmed by 2 bases and J by 2 bases, leaving 9 bases between them. The germline CDR1 and CDR2 sequences are SGHTA and FQGTGA. The CDR3 loop spans 14 amino acids.

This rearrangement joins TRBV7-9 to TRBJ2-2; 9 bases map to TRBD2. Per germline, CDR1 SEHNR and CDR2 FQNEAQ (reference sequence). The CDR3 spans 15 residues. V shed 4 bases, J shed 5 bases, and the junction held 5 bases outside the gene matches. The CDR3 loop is CASSSAGGRTGELFF. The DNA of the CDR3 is TGTGCCAGCAGCTCAGCGGGAGGACGTACCGGGGAGCTGTTTTTT.

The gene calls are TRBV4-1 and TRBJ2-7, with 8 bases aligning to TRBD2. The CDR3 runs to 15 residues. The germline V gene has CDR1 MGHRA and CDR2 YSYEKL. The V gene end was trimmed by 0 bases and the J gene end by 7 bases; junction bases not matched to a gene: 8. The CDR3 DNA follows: TGCGCCAGCAGCCAAGACCCTGGACGGGGGGGGGAGCAGTACTTC. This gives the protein CASSQDPGRGGEQYF.